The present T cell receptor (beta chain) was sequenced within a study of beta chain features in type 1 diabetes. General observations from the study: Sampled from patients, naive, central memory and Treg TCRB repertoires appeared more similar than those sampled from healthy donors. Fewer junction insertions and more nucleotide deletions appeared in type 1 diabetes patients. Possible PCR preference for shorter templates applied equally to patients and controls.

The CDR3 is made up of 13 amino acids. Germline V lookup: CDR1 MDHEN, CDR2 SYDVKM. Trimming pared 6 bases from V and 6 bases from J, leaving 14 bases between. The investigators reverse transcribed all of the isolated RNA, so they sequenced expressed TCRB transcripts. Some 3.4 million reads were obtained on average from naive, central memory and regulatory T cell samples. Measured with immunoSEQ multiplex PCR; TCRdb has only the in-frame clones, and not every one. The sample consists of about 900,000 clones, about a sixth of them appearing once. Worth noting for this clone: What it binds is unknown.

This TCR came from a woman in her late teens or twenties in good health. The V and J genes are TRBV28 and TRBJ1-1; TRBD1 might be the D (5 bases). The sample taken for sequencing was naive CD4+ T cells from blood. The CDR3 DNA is TGTGCCAGCAGGCTCACAGGTAACCCTGAAGCTTTCTTT. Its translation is CASRLTGNPEAFF.